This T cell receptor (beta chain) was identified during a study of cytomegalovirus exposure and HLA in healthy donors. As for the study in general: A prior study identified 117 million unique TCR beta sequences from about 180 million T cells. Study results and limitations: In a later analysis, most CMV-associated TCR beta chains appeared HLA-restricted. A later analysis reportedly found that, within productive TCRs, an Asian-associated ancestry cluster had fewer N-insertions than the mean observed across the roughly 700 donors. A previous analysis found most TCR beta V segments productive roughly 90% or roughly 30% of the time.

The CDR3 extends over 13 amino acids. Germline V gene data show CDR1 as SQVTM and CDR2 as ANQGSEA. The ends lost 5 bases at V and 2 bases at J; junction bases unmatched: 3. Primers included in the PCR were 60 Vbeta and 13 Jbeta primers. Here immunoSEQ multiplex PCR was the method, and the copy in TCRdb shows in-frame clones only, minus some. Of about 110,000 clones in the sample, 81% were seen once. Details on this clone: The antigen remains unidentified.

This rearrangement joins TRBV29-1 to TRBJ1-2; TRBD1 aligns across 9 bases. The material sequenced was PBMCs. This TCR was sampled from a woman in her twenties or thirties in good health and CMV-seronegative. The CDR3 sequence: CSVTGTGNYGYTF. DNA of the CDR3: TGCAGCGTTACCGGGACAGGGAACTATGGCTACACCTTC.